Sequencing of this TCR beta chain was carried out in a study of T-cell memory formation after mild COVID-19. Study findings and constraints: Memory cells collected pre-infection included some clones that later responded, suggesting cross-reactive memory joined. From day 15 to 85, contracting clones were balanced between CD4 and CD8, whereas later expanders leaned toward CD4+.

This CDR3 region has 13 residues. Per germline, CDR1 GTSNPN and CDR2 SVGIG (reference sequence). V gave up 5 bases and J gave up 3 bases, with 13 bases separating them. As to this clonotype: The antigen remains unidentified.

TCR alpha and TCR beta cDNA libraries with sample barcodes and UMIs came from 5'RACE using constant-segment primers. TCRdb re-derived calls from the 5' RACE reads in MiXCR, one entry per CDR3 protein. The data hold 150,000 to 200,000 distinct CDR3 sequences, with roughly a fifth observed a single time. This chain uses TRBV30 with TRBJ1-2; D possibly corresponds to TRBD1 (6 bases). The source is an adult woman who had mild COVID-19 (a few samples of this study predate the infection). Cell type and time point are not known. The sample taken for sequencing was PBMCs or a T cell subset sorted from them (not recorded which). The CDR3 DNA sequence: TGTGCCTGGGGCGAACAGGGCTACTATGGCTACACCTTC. It specifies CAWGEQGYYGYTF.